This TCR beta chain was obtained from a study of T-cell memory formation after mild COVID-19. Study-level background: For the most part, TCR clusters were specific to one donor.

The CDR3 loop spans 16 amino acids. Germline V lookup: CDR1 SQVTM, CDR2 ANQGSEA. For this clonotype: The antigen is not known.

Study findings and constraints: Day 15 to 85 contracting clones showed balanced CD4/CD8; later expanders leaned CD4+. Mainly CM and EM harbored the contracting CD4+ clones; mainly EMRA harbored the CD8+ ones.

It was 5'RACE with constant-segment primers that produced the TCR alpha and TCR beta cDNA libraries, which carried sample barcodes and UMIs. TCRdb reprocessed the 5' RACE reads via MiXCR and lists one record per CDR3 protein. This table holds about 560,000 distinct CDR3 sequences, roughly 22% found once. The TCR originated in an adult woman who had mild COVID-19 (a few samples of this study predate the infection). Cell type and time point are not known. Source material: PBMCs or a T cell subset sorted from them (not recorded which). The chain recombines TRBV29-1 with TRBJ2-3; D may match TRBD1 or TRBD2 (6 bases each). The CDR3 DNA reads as TGCACAGCGTTGAGGAGCGGGCTAGGGGGAGAAAGTACGCAGTATTTT. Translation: CTALRSGLGGESTQYF.